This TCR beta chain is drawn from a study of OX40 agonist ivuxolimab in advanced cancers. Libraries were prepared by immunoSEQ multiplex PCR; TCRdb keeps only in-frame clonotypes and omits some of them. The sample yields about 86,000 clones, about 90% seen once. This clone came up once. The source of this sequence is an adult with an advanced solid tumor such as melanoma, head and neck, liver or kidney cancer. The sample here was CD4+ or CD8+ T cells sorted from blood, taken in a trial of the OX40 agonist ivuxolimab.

CDR3 in DNA: TGCGCCAGCAGCTCCGGGGGAACCTCGAACACTGAAGCTTTCTTT. This codes for CASSSGGTSNTEAFF. The chain carries TRBV5-1 and TRBJ1-1; D may be TRBD1 (5 bases). V was trimmed by 3 bases and J by 1 base, leaving 13 bases between them. Per the germline V gene, CDR1 is SGHRS and CDR2 is YFSETQ. This CDR3 comprises 15 residues.